This T cell receptor beta chain was retrieved from a study of blood T cell repertoires in COVID-19. Looked up from germline, CDR1 is SGDLS and CDR2 is YYNGEE. V was clipped by 0 bases and J by 4 bases; unmatched bases: 4. The CDR3 covers 15 residues. Only in-frame clones appear in the TCRdb table, and some are missing; sequencing was by immunoSEQ multiplex PCR. The sample holds about 250,000 clones; roughly four fifths are singletons and the top ten take roughly 9.8%. Sequencing was done on a sample of peripheral blood. The chain recombines TRBV9 with TRBJ2-1, with 7 bases aligning to TRBD2. The sequence was collected from a man older than 75 with acute or convalescent COVID-19. The DNA for the CDR3 is TGTGCCAGCAGCGTAGCCAGCGGGGAATACAATGAGCAGTTCTTC. Its translation: CASSVASGEYNEQFF.